This entry describes one T cell receptor beta chain. Antigen unknown. Germline CDR1 reads SGHTA; CDR2 reads FQGNSA. With 5 bases removed from V and 12 bases from J, the gap between germline ends came to 16 bases. This CDR3 is built from 12 residues. PCR employed 60 Vbeta and 13 Jbeta primers. The method was immunoSEQ multiplex PCR; TCRdb's version includes in-frame clones alone and lacks a portion of them. The sample consists of more than 150,000 clones, 75% to 85% of them appearing once. This entry comes from a study of cytomegalovirus exposure and HLA in healthy donors. Findings of the study overall: Investigators reported some 150 TCR beta chains as tied to cytomegalovirus. Most observed TCR sequences were rare, whereas some public TCRs were detected in many donors. A missense DCLRE1C variant was associated with V- and J-gene trimming of TCR beta chains in a later analysis, and an independent cohort replicated the association.

The origin of this receptor is a girl aged 2 to 9 in good health and CMV-seropositive. The chain is built from TRBV7-2 and TRBJ1-2, with a possible D match to TRBD1 (6 bases). The sample taken for sequencing was PBMCs. CDR3 protein: CASSPGEGGNTF. DNA for the CDR3: TGTGCCAGCAGCCCCGGAGAGGGGGGGAACACCTTC.